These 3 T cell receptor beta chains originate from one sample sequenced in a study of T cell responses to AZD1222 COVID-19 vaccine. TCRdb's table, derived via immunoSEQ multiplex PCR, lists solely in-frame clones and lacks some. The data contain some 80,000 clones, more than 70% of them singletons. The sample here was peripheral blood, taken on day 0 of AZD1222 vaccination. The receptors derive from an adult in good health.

CDR3 DNA sequence: TGCGCCAGCAGAAGACAGGGGGCGAACGAGCAGTACTTC. Translating gives CASRRQGANEQYF. The genes are TRBV4-1 and TRBJ2-7; 10 nucleotides align to TRBD1. V was pared by 6 bases and J by 5 bases, with 4 bases of the junction left unmatched. The CDR3 contains 13 residues. CDR1 MGHRA and CDR2 YSYEKL come from the germline V gene.

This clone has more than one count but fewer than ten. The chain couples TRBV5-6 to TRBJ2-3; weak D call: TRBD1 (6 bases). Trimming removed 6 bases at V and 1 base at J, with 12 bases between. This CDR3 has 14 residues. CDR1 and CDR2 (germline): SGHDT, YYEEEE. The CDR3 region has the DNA TGTGCCAGCATCACAGGGATGGGCACAGATACGCAGTATTTT. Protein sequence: CASITGMGTDTQYF.

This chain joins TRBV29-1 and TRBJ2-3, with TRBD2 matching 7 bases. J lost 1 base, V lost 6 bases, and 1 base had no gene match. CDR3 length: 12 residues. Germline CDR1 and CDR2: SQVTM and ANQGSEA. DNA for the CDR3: TGCAGCGTGGGGAGGGGCACAGATACGCAGTATTTT. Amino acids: CSVGRGTDTQYF.